This entry features one T cell receptor (beta chain) sequence. Its antigen is currently unknown. The CDR3 is 14 residues long. Germline CDR1 is MDHEN and CDR2 is SYDVKM. The data belong to a study of T cells expressing NK-cell markers. Whole-study results and caveats: A handful of donors' CD3+CD56-NKG2C+ cells were dominated by the same clonotypes.

TCRdb reprocessed the 5' RACE reads, keeping one entry per CDR3 protein, no DNA. The table for this sample gives a few hundred thousand distinct CDR3 sequences. The sequenced sample was blood T cells: a sorted CD56 or NKG2C T cell subset, CD4+ or CD8+ T cells, or bulk PBMC T cells (not recorded which). The receptor was derived from a woman in her forties or fifties in good health. The V call is TRBV28, the J call TRBJ2-1; no DNA is available, so the TRBD2 call from TCRdb remains unchecked. The CDR3 region is CASSTSDYDNEQFF.